The 14 T cell receptor beta chains below were found in one sample sequenced in a study of shared clonotypes between healthy human individuals (TCRdb year 2020). The library was made by the immunoSEQ multiplex PCR assay. TCRdb took over this immuneACCESS table, retaining in-frame rearrangements with V and J assigned. Such tables are incomplete; in checked studies, under half of the missing clones stem from an unresolved V gene, and the remainder is unexplained. For this sample the table gives about 2.1 million clones, of which 85% to 95% were detected only once. The ten largest make up less than 2% of the sample. CD8 naive samples consisted of CD45RO-negative cells that were positively selected for CCR7, yielding a CD45RA+CCR7+ population without TemRA cells. Source material: naive CD8+ T cells from PBMCs. This sample's cell subset or site label indicates: CD45RA+CCR7+. All receptors derive from a man aged 18 to 30 in good health. Some clones in this sample may be carry-over from other donors' samples.

Comment on this clone: Different DNA sequences within this sample yield the same CDR3. This rearrangement joins TRBV7-2 to TRBJ2-5; either TRBD1 or TRBD2 may supply D (5 bases each). Trimming left V 1 base short and J 1 base short, with 7 bases between. CDR3 length: 14 residues. Germline assignment: CDR1 SGHTA and CDR2 FQGNSA. The CDR3 nucleotides are TGTGCCAGCAGCTTAGTTGGGGGCCAAGAGACCCAGTACTTC. Translated: CASSLVGGQETQYF.

The rearrangement links TRBV4-1 to TRBJ2-1; TRBD2 matches at 10 bases. The CDR3 runs to 18 residues. Germline V gene sequence: CDR1 MGHRA, CDR2 YSYEKL. V dropped 0 bases and J dropped 5; count of bases not matched to a gene: 10. The CDR3 bases are TGCGCCAGCAGCCAAGATGGTCCCCCAGCGGGAGGGCACAATGAGCAGTTCTTC. Protein: CASSQDGPPAGGHNEQFF.

This chain joins TRBV9 and TRBJ2-7, with D perhaps given as TRBD1 or TRBD2 (5 bases each). This CDR3 is built from 14 residues. Germline V gene sequence: CDR1 SGDLS, CDR2 YYNGEE. Trimming pared 3 bases from V and 3 bases from J, leaving 13 bases between. CDR3 nucleotides: TGTGCCAGCAGCGCAGAGGGAGACAGCTACGAGCAGTACTTC. Translated: CASSAEGDSYEQYF.

The chain combines TRBV10-3 with TRBJ2-7; TRBD2 matches at 13 bases. The CDR3 runs 14 residues. J was trimmed by 5 bases and V by 6 bases; bases with no gene match: 4. CDR1 and CDR2 (germline): ENHRY, SYGVKD. The CDR3 here is CAIRGLAGSDEQYF. The CDR3 region has the DNA TGTGCCATCAGGGGACTAGCGGGATCGGACGAGCAGTACTTC.

This rearrangement joins TRBV7-9 to TRBJ2-1; no clear D. The germline V gene encodes CDR1 SEHNR and CDR2 FQNEAQ (reference sequence). The V and J ends lost 1 base and 9 bases respectively, with 10 bases between them. This CDR3 has 13 residues. Written as DNA, the CDR3 is TGTGCCAGCAGCTTAGGGTTATTAGTTGAGCAGTTCTTC. This sequence encodes CASSLGLLVEQFF.

Of note for this clone: Different DNA sequences within this sample yield the same CDR3. The chain has TRBV7-9 and TRBJ2-1, with TRBD2 identical over 8 bases. This CDR3 region has 15 residues. V lost 1 base and J lost 4; bases outside the gene matches: 3. Per germline, CDR1 SEHNR and CDR2 FQNEAQ (reference sequence). CDR3 residues: CASSLGTSGYNEQFF. DNA of the CDR3: TGTGCCAGCAGCTTAGGTACTAGCGGATACAATGAGCAGTTCTTC.

This chain connects TRBV6-1 to TRBJ2-7, with D unresolved. V was pared by 0 bases and J by 0 bases, with 12 bases between. This CDR3 has 16 residues. CDR1 is MNHNS, CDR2 SASEGT, per germline. The CDR3 region has the DNA TGTGCCAGCAGTGAAGCGAGGCGACATAGCTCCTACGAGCAGTACTTC. Translating gives CASSEARRHSSYEQYF.

CDR3 DNA: TGCGCCAGCAGCCAAGTGGGGGGGGACGGTGGAAACATTCAGTACTTC. It codes for CASSQVGGDGGNIQYF. This chain joins TRBV4-1 and TRBJ2-4; the match to TRBD2 covers 7 bases. V lost 1 base and J lost 6; bases outside the gene matches: 9. The CDR3 consists of 16 residues. Per germline, CDR1 MGHRA and CDR2 YSYEKL.

V usage is TRBV6-1 and J usage is TRBJ2-7, with 7 bases fitting TRBD1. This CDR3 comprises 14 residues. The germline gives CDR1 MNHNS, CDR2 SASEGT. V lost 4 bases to trimming and J lost 4 bases; unmatched junction nucleotides: 7. This CDR3 is CASSVKGGSYEQYF. CDR3 DNA sequence: TGTGCCAGCAGTGTAAAAGGGGGCTCATACGAGCAGTACTTC.

This clone was seen just once. The J gene is TRBJ2-3, the V gene TRBV6-5; the D gene is possibly TRBD2 (6 bases). This CDR3 comprises 12 residues. The V and J ends lost 6 bases and 4 bases respectively, with 8 bases between them. Germline V gene sequence: CDR1 MNHEY, CDR2 SVGAGI. The CDR3 reads CASSPGADTQYF. The CDR3 DNA reads TGTGCCAGCAGCCCGGGGGCAGATACGCAGTATTTT.

The J gene is TRBJ2-1, the V gene TRBV10-1; weak D call: TRBD2 (6 bases). Germline CDR1 WNHNN, CDR2 SYGVQD (reference sequence). The CDR3 is 15 residues long. Between the trimmed V and J ends, which lost 6 bases and 1 base, there was a span of 13 bases. The CDR3 spells CASSPGASSYNEQFF. The CDR3 DNA sequence: TGCGCCAGCAGCCCGGGAGCTAGTTCCTACAATGAGCAGTTCTTC.

Comments on this clone: The same CDR3 also results from other DNA sequences found in this sample. This rearrangement joins TRBV7-9 to TRBJ2-7; possibly TRBD1 for D (5 bases). Germline V gives CDR1 SEHNR, CDR2 FQNEAQ (reference sequence). The CDR3 loop spans 13 amino acids. Trimming took off 2 bases at V and 2 bases at J, with 7 bases between the two ends. Written as DNA, the CDR3 is TGTGCCAGCAGCTTACAGGGAACCTACGAGCAGTACTTC. Translation gives CASSLQGTYEQYF. Using reference TRBV7-9 and TRBJ2-7 for the parts outside the CDR3, the full variable domain is DTGVSQNPRHKITKRGQNVTFRCDPISEHNRLYWYRQTLGQGPEFLTYFQNEAQLEKSRLLSDRFSAERPKGSFSTLEIQRTEQGDSAMYLCASSLQGTYEQYFGPGTRLTVT.

The chain is built from TRBV9 and TRBJ1-4; the D gene is possibly TRBD1 (5 bases). Trimming took 0 bases from V and 3 from J, leaving 9 bases between them. This CDR3 contains 15 residues. Per the germline V gene, CDR1 is SGDLS and CDR2 is YYNGEE. This chain's CDR3 is CASSVGWGSNEKLFF. CDR3 nucleotide sequence: TGTGCCAGCAGCGTAGGGTGGGGCTCTAATGAAAAACTGTTTTTT.

This chain links TRBV13 with TRBJ2-3; 13 nucleotides match TRBD2. V trimming: 5 bases; J trimming: 6 bases; junction bases outside the gene matches: 5. The V gene's germline CDR1 is PRHDT and CDR2 FYEKMQ (reference sequence). The CDR3 covers 15 residues. The CDR3, as DNA: TGTGCCAGCAGCCCCGGGACTAGCGGGACTGATACGCAGTATTTT. Encoded protein: CASSPGTSGTDTQYF.